This is a list of T cell receptor beta chains from one sample in a study of blood T cell repertoires in COVID-19. Libraries were prepared by immunoSEQ multiplex PCR; TCRdb keeps only in-frame clonotypes and omits some of them. The sample contains approximately 200,000 clones, around 85% of which appear only once. Sequencing was carried out using PBMCs or T cells enriched from blood (not recorded which). The receptors shown here come from a woman aged 40 to 49 with acute COVID-19. Both conserved end residues are trimmed from each CDR3.

J gene: TRBJ2-2
V gene: TRBV10-1
CDR3 protein: ASTSGNTGELF

J gene: TRBJ1-2
V gene: TRBV14
CDR3 protein: ASSPLGPHGYT

J gene: TRBJ2-5
V gene: TRBV14
CDR3 protein: ASSRMTSETQETQY

J gene: TRBJ1-1
V gene: TRBV5-1
CDR3 protein: ASSFYQGPDTEAF

J gene: TRBJ2-6
V gene: TRBV7-9
CDR3 protein: ASSLGTGGAGANVLT

J gene: TRBJ2-1
V gene: TRBV24-1
CDR3 protein: ATSDSSPSGPSYNEQF

J gene: TRBJ1-2
V gene: TRBV25-1
CDR3 protein: ASSETGGRGYT

J gene: TRBJ1-5
V gene: TRBV19
CDR3 protein: ASSIGTGANQPQH

J gene: TRBJ1-1
V gene: TRBV6-6
CDR3 protein: ASSREGGGEAF

J gene: TRBJ2-1
V gene: TRBV28
CDR3 protein: ASTPSGGGNEQF

J gene: TRBJ2-1
V gene: TRBV24-1
CDR3 protein: ATSDPGQGYNEQF

J gene: TRBJ2-7
V gene: TRBV18
CDR3 protein: ASSTGLAGRSEQY

J gene: TRBJ1-3
V gene: TRBV5-5
CDR3 protein: ASREELFSGNTIY

J gene: TRBJ1-2
V gene: TRBV25-1
CDR3 protein: ASSEYPGVLDGYT

J gene: TRBJ1-1
V gene: TRBV6-6
CDR3 protein: ASRENPGQGADEAF

J gene: TRBJ1-6
V gene: TRBV7-3
CDR3 protein: ASSLSPNRGSPLH

J gene: TRBJ2-7
V gene: TRBV27
CDR3 protein: ASRTQGARGSEQY

J gene: TRBJ1-1
V gene: TRBV28
CDR3 protein: ASSLITANTEAF

J gene: TRBJ2-5
V gene: TRBV28
CDR3 protein: ASSFGGPGETQY

J gene: TRBJ2-7
V gene: TRBV19
CDR3 protein: ASSLLRGPLYEQY

J gene: TRBJ1-4
V gene: TRBV5-1
CDR3 protein: ASSLAGTGIEKLF

J gene: TRBJ1-1
V gene: TRBV5-4
CDR3 protein: ASSSEQGLTEAF

J gene: TRBJ1-4
V gene: TRBV5-1
CDR3 protein: ASSLVGISNEKLF

J gene: TRBJ2-1
V gene: TRBV30
CDR3 protein: AWSVIQYNEQF

J gene: TRBJ1-4
V gene: TRBV7-9
CDR3 protein: ASSLEVGGENEKLF

J gene: TRBJ1-2
V gene: TRBV7-2
CDR3 protein: ASSATLDLSGYT

J gene: TRBJ1-2
V gene: TRBV29-1
CDR3 protein: SAPRASGVGEGANYGYT

J gene: TRBJ1-1
V gene: TRBV18
CDR3 protein: ASSRGPRNTEAF

J gene: TRBJ1-5
V gene: TRBV29-1
CDR3 protein: SAAWGLNQPQH

J gene: TRBJ2-7
V gene: TRBV21-1
CDR3 protein: ASSSLRTDYEQY

J gene: TRBJ2-1
V gene: TRBV11-2
CDR3 protein: ASSGTSGLWEQF

J gene: TRBJ2-1
V gene: TRBV27
CDR3 protein: ASSRDRINEQF

J gene: TRBJ1-5
V gene: TRBV4-1
CDR3 protein: ASSPGQGGQPQH

J gene: TRBJ2-3
V gene: TRBV27
CDR3 protein: ASSPRLGDTQY

J gene: TRBJ1-6
V gene: TRBV10-3
CDR3 protein: AISEVANSPLH

J gene: TRBJ2-1
V gene: TRBV5-3
CDR3 protein: ARCAAGTPYNEQF

J gene: TRBJ2-7
V gene: TRBV3-1/TRBV3-2
CDR3 protein: ASSPIGGYEQY

J gene: TRBJ2-2
V gene: TRBV6-2/TRBV6-3
CDR3 protein: ASSSPLAAGELF

J gene: TRBJ1-6
V gene: TRBV30
CDR3 protein: AWSDSNQGYNSPLH

J gene: TRBJ2-7
V gene: TRBV4-3
CDR3 protein: ASSLLTGASSYEQY

J gene: TRBJ1-3
V gene: TRBV21-1
CDR3 protein: ASSKGGPLGASY

J gene: TRBJ1-1
V gene: TRBV5-1
CDR3 protein: ASSLYRNGGEAF